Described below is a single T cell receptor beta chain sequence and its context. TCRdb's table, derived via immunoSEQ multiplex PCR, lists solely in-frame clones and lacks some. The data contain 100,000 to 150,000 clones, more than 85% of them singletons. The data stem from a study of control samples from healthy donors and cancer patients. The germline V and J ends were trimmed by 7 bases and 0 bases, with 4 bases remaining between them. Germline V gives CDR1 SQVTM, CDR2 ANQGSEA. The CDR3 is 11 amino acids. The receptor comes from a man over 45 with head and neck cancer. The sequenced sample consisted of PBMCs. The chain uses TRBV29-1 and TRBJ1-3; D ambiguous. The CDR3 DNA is TGCAGCGCAGGCTCTGGAAACACCATATATTTT. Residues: CSAGSGNTIYF.